Below are 30 T cell receptor beta chains sequenced from a single sample in a study of blood T cell repertoires in COVID-19. Clones were read by immunoSEQ multiplex PCR, and TCRdb kept only the in-frame ones, dropping some. The sample shows under 150,000 clones, approximately 90% of them seen only once. Sequencing input: peripheral blood. Receptors originate from a woman in her thirties or forties with acute or convalescent COVID-19.

The rearrangement joins TRBV7-2 to TRBJ1-5; 11 bases agree with TRBD1. The germline V gene has CDR1 SGHTA and CDR2 FQGNSA. V was pared by 1 base and J by 9 bases, with 5 bases of the junction left unmatched. This CDR3 is 15 amino acids long. The CDR3 is CASSLGTGGERPQHF. The CDR3 nucleotides are TGTGCCAGCAGCTTAGGGACAGGGGGCGAAAGGCCCCAGCATTTT. Drawing the rest from reference TRBV7-2 and TRBJ1-5, the complete variable domain is GAGVSQSPSNKVTEKGKDVELRCDPISGHTALYWYRQSLGQGLEFLIYFQGNSAPDKSGLPSDRFSAERTGGSVSTLTIQRTQQEDSAVYLCASSLGTGGERPQHFGDGTRLSIL.

The gene calls are TRBV15 and TRBJ1-1; D unresolved. This CDR3 has 13 amino acids. CDR1 and CDR2 from the germline V gene are LNHNV and YYDKDF (reference sequence). V was shortened by 2 bases and J by 5 bases, with 9 bases between the two germline ends. Written as DNA, the CDR3 is TGTGCCACCAGCAGAATACGGGAGACTGAAGCTTTCTTT. Amino acid sequence: CATSRIRETEAFF.

The chain couples TRBV5-1 to TRBJ1-3, with D maybe TRBD1 (6 bases). Germline V lookup: CDR1 SGHRS, CDR2 YFSETQ. This CDR3 is 17 amino acids long. Trimming took 3 bases from V and 2 from J, leaving 18 bases between them. CDR3 in amino acids: CASSWTVQGTAGNTIYF. DNA of the CDR3: TGCGCCAGCAGCTGGACTGTACAGGGAACGGCTGGAAACACCATATATTTT.

The chain links TRBV2 to TRBJ1-1, with 9 bases aligning to TRBD1. The CDR3 length is 15 residues. The germline V gene has CDR1 SNHLY and CDR2 FYNNEI. The V gene end was trimmed by 4 bases and the J gene end by 0 bases; junction bases not matched to a gene: 3. Here the CDR3 reads CASSATGGLNTEAFF. As DNA, the CDR3 is TGTGCCAGCAGTGCGACAGGGGGTCTGAACACTGAAGCTTTCTTT.

The chain uses TRBV7-9 and TRBJ1-1, with D uncertain. Germline V gene data show CDR1 as SEHNR and CDR2 as FQNEAQ (reference sequence). V was pared by 5 bases and J by 0 bases, with 13 bases between. CDR3 length: 15 amino acids. CDR3 region: CASSPQTTLNTEAFF. The CDR3 DNA follows: TGTGCCAGCAGCCCGCAGACTACCCTGAACACTGAAGCTTTCTTT. The full variable domain, in which reference TRBV7-9 and TRBJ1-1 provide the parts outside the CDR3, is DTGVSQNPRHKITKRGQNVTFRCDPISEHNRLYWYRQTLGQGPEFLTYFQNEAQLEKSRLLSDRFSAERPKGSFSTLEIQRTEQGDSAMYLCASSPQTTLNTEAFFGQGTRLTVV.

V gene TRBV28 combines with J gene TRBJ1-1; D ambiguous. Germline CDR1 MDHEN, CDR2 SYDVKM. V lost 6 bases and J 4 bases, leaving 9 bases between the germline ends. This CDR3 contains 12 residues. DNA for the CDR3: TGTGCCAGCAGGGGAGATCCCACTGAAGCTTTCTTT. It specifies CASRGDPTEAFF.

J is TRBJ1-1 and V is TRBV2, with a tentative D call TRBD1 (5 bases). CDR1 is SNHLY and CDR2 is FYNNEI in the germline V gene. V lost 6 bases to trimming and J lost 0 bases, with 11 bases between them. The CDR3 is 14 amino acids. The CDR3 loop is CASSAIQVNTEAFF. Written as DNA, the CDR3 is TGTGCCAGCAGCGCGATACAGGTGAACACTGAAGCTTTCTTT.

J is TRBJ2-2 and V is TRBV9; the match to TRBD2 covers 12 bases. Germline lookup yields CDR1 SGDLS and CDR2 YYNGEE. J gave up 4 bases and V 4 bases, and 8 bases lay outside the gene matches. The CDR3 spans 17 residues. CDR3 sequence reads: CASSMTTSGSSTGELFF. CDR3 nucleotide sequence: TGTGCCAGCAGCATGACGACTAGCGGGAGCTCCACCGGGGAGCTGTTTTTT.

The chain carries TRBV6-5 and TRBJ1-2, with D possibly TRBD1 on 5 matching bases. The germline CDR1 and CDR2 sequences are MNHEY and SVGAGI. The length of the CDR3 is 13 residues. V lost 4 bases to trimming and J lost 2 bases, with 8 bases between them. The CDR3 nucleotides are TGTGCCAGCAGTTTTGGGGGGAACTATGGCTACACCTTC. Translation gives CASSFGGNYGYTF.

This chain connects TRBV7-5 to TRBJ2-7; the table calls TRBD1, which could not be checked here. TRBV7-5 represents a pseudogene. This CDR3 spans 15 amino acids. CDR3 protein: CARSLGSQAGYEQYF. The CDR3 bases are TGTGCCAGAAGCTTAGGGTCTCAGGCCGGCTACGAGCAGTACTTC.

There are a few counts of this clone. The rearrangement joins TRBV4-3 to TRBJ2-7; TRBD2 matches 11 bases. This CDR3 region has 16 residues. Per the germline V gene, CDR1 is LGHNA and CDR2 is YSLEER. V was pared by 0 bases and J by 3 bases, with 4 bases of the junction left unmatched. The CDR3 spells CASSQELAGANYEQYF. The CDR3 coding sequence is TGCGCCAGCAGCCAAGAACTAGCGGGGGCCAACTACGAGCAGTACTTC.

The CDR3, as DNA: TGTGCCACGGGAGGGGATCAGCCCCAGCATTTT. Translation: CATGGDQPQHF. V gene TRBV24-1 combines with J gene TRBJ1-5; D perhaps matches TRBD1 (5 bases). This CDR3 contains 11 residues. Trimming shortened V by 10 bases and J by 5 bases, and 8 bases separated the two germline ends. Germline values: CDR1 KGHDR, CDR2 SFDVKD.

The CDR3 nucleotides read TGTGCCAGCAGTGAAGCACAGGGGACCGGGGAGCTGTTTTTT. Protein product: CASSEAQGTGELFF. V gene TRBV2 combines with J gene TRBJ2-2, with 7 bases aligning to TRBD1. With 0 bases clipped from V and 5 bases from J, the junction kept 0 bases outside the gene matches. Germline V gene sequence: CDR1 SNHLY, CDR2 FYNNEI. This CDR3 is built from 14 residues.

This clone occurred a few times. The chain employs TRBV18 and TRBJ2-1, with D maybe TRBD1 (5 bases). The CDR3 covers 13 residues. V was pared by 6 bases and J by 4 bases, with 10 bases between. Germline values: CDR1 KGHSH, CDR2 LQKENI. The CDR3 spells CASSLDRYNEQFF. CDR3 DNA: TGTGCCAGCTCCCTTGACAGATACAATGAGCAGTTCTTC.

CDR3 amino acids: CASSFRQRGGTDTQYF. The DNA of the CDR3 is TGCGCCAGCAGCTTCCGGCAGCGGGGGGGCACAGATACGCAGTATTTT. The V call is TRBV5-1, the J call TRBJ2-3, with 9 bases lining up with TRBD2. The CDR3 contains 16 residues. Germline CDR1 reads SGHRS; CDR2 reads YFSETQ. V gave up 2 bases and J gave up 1 base; unmatched junction bases: 5. Complete variable domain (other parts from reference TRBV5-1 and TRBJ2-3): KAGVTQTPRYLIKTRGQQVTLSCSPISGHRSVSWYQQTPGQGLQFLFEYFSETQRNKGNFPGRFSGRQFSNSRSEMNVSTLELGDSALYLCASSFRQRGGTDTQYFGPGTRLTVL.

The chain employs TRBV7-9 and TRBJ2-3; perhaps TRBD2 as D (5 bases). CDR1 and CDR2 from the germline V gene are SEHNR and FQNEAQ (reference sequence). The V end was cut by 1 base, the J end by 4 bases, with 15 bases between. The length of the CDR3 is 16 residues. CDR3 nucleotide sequence: TGTGCCAGCAGCTTAGGTTTGCAGACTATTGCAGATACGCAGTATTTT. It codes for CASSLGLQTIADTQYF.

The chain joins TRBV4-2 to TRBJ2-5; a possible D gene is TRBD1 (6 bases). V was shortened by 2 bases and J by 2 bases, with 12 bases between the two germline ends. Germline CDR1 and CDR2: LGHNA and YNFKEQ. CDR3 length: 15 amino acids. The CDR3 bases are TGTGCCAGCAGCCAAACTTCAGGGGCACAAGAGACCCAGTACTTC. Translation: CASSQTSGAQETQYF.

The chain recombines TRBV19 with TRBJ2-2; TRBD1 aligns across 7 bases. From germline, CDR1 is LNHDA and CDR2 SQIVND (reference sequence). The length of the CDR3 is 17 residues. Trimming removed 5 bases from V and 2 bases from J; junction bases left unmatched: 11. The DNA of the CDR3 is TGTGCCAGTAGTCCAACTTGGGGGACAGCCAACACCGGGGAGCTGTTTTTT. This translates into CASSPTWGTANTGELFF. The variable domain in full, with the rest retrieved from reference TRBV19 and TRBJ2-2, is DGGITQSPKYLFRKEGQNVTLSCEQNLNHDAMYWYRQDPGQGLRLIYYSQIVNDFQKGDIAEGYSVSREKKESFPLTVTSAQKNPTAFYLCASSPTWGTANTGELFFGEGSRLTVL.

V is TRBV5-6 and J is TRBJ2-5; D call uncertain. Trimming removed 1 base at V and 4 bases at J, with 11 bases between. This CDR3 spans 14 amino acids. The V gene's germline CDR1 is SGHDT and CDR2 YYEEEE. This chain's CDR3 is CASSLYGRRETQYF. In nucleotides, the CDR3 is TGTGCCAGCAGCTTGTATGGCAGGCGAGAGACCCAGTACTTC.

The chain links TRBV9 to TRBJ2-7; tentatively, D is TRBD1 (8 bases). In germline, CDR1 is SGDLS, CDR2 YYNGEE. This CDR3 has 14 amino acids. V was cut by 4 bases and J by 5 bases, with 16 bases left in between. The CDR3 is CASSPWTGRDEQYF. The CDR3 bases are TGTGCCAGCAGCCCTTGGACAGGGAGGGACGAGCAGTACTTC.

J is TRBJ1-6 and V is TRBV9; D possibly corresponds to TRBD1 (5 bases). V was trimmed by 3 bases and J by 5 bases, leaving 18 bases between them. This CDR3 spans 17 amino acids. In germline, CDR1 is SGDLS, CDR2 YYNGEE. In nucleotides, the CDR3 is TGTGCCAGCAGCGGAGATGGGGGGGGAGGGAATAATTCACCCCTCCACTTT. It is translated as CASSGDGGGGNNSPLHF. Using reference TRBV9 and TRBJ1-6 for the parts outside the CDR3, the full variable domain is DSGVTQTPKHLITATGQRVTLRCSPRSGDLSVYWYQQSLDQGLQFLIQYYNGEERAKGNILERFSAQQFPDLHSELNLSSLELGDSALYFCASSGDGGGGNNSPLHFGNGTRLTVT.

The genes are TRBV28 and TRBJ2-3; TRBD2 is a possible D gene (7 bases). The CDR3 consists of 16 residues. Looked up from germline, CDR1 is MDHEN and CDR2 is SYDVKM. V gave up 8 bases and J gave up 7 bases, with 25 bases separating them. This CDR3 is CASGRPYQRGGNTQYF. Written as DNA, the CDR3 is TGTGCCAGCGGAAGGCCCTACCAAAGGGGGGGAAATACGCAGTATTTT.

The V and J genes are TRBV3-1 (or the pseudogene TRBV3-2) and TRBJ2-1; TRBD2 is a possible D gene (6 bases). V gave up 1 base and J gave up 5 bases, with 21 bases separating them. Germline lookup yields CDR1 LGHDT and CDR2 YNNKEL (reference sequence). There are 18 residues in the CDR3. CDR3 amino acids: CASSQGGYAGLGDNEQFF. CDR3 DNA: TGTGCCAGCAGCCAAGGGGGCTATGCGGGATTAGGCGACAATGAGCAGTTCTTC.

V is TRBV27 and J is TRBJ1-1; 8 bases align to TRBD1. The CDR3 length is 15 residues. Germline trimming cut 6 bases from V and 0 bases from J; bases unmatched to any gene: 6. Germline CDR1 MNHEY, CDR2 SMNVEV (reference sequence). The CDR3: CASRLDRGLNTEAFF. CDR3 DNA: TGTGCCAGCAGACTTGACAGGGGACTGAACACTGAAGCTTTCTTT.

The J gene is TRBJ2-4, the V gene TRBV7-2, with D possibly being TRBD2 (5 bases). There are 14 residues in the CDR3. V was clipped by 1 base and J by 2 bases, with 6 bases between them. The V gene's germline CDR1 is SGHTA and CDR2 FQGNSA. As DNA, the CDR3 is TGTGCCAGCAGCTTAGGCGGGCCCAAAAACATTCAGTACTTC. It codes for CASSLGGPKNIQYF.

V gene TRBV30 combines with J gene TRBJ2-1; a weak D match, TRBD2 (6 bases). The CDR3 contains 13 residues. Trimming shortened V by 2 bases and J by 8 bases, and 13 bases separated the two germline ends. Germline-derived CDR1 and CDR2 are GTSNPN and SVGIG (reference sequence). The CDR3 loop is CAWSTGDSDEQFF. The CDR3 region has the DNA TGTGCCTGGAGTACGGGGGACTCTGATGAGCAGTTCTTC.

This rearrangement joins TRBV7-2 to TRBJ1-2; D call uncertain. V was shortened by 0 bases and J by 0 bases, with 5 bases between the two germline ends. Germline CDR1 and CDR2: SGHTA and FQGNSA. This CDR3 spans 14 amino acids. For the CDR3, the DNA is TGTGCCAGCAGCTTAGCGACAACTAACTATGGCTACACCTTC. Translation gives CASSLATTNYGYTF.

The chain links TRBV11-2 to TRBJ2-3; tentatively, D is TRBD2 (6 bases). V was pared by 1 base and J by 2 bases, with 13 bases between. The CDR3 sequence is 16 residues long. Germline V gene sequence: CDR1 SGHAT, CDR2 FQNNGV. As DNA, the CDR3 is TGTGCCAGCAGCTTAGTGGCGGGACTTTACACAGATACGCAGTATTTT. Translation gives CASSLVAGLYTDTQYF.

This clone was counted a few times. The chain is built from TRBV6-1 and TRBJ2-6; D ambiguous. CDR3 length: 16 amino acids. Germline assignment: CDR1 MNHNS and CDR2 SASEGT. V lost 4 bases to trimming and J lost 0 bases, with 10 bases between them. CDR3 coding DNA: TGTGCCAGCAGTGTAGGCGGATACTCTGGGGCCAACGTCCTGACTTTC. It encodes CASSVGGYSGANVLTF.

With regard to this clone: This sample includes further DNA sequences coding for the same CDR3. J is TRBJ1-2 and V is TRBV6-5, with 11 bases matching TRBD1. Trimming at V came to 3 bases and at J to 4 bases, leaving 1 base not matched to a gene. This CDR3 has 14 amino acids. Per the germline V gene, CDR1 is MNHEY and CDR2 is SVGAGI. The CDR3 region is CASSYGTGGYGYTF. Written as DNA, the CDR3 is TGTGCCAGCAGTTATGGGACAGGGGGCTATGGCTACACCTTC.